Each of the 21 T cell receptor beta chains below was sequenced from the same sample in a study of blood T cell repertoires in COVID-19. The repertoire was sequenced with immunoSEQ multiplex PCR; TCRdb's copy has only in-frame clones and lacks some. The sample carries roughly 140,000 clones, about nine tenths recorded once. Sequenced sample: peripheral blood. The source is a man over 45 with active or convalescent COVID-19.

The chain is built from TRBV7-3 and TRBJ1-5, with D uncertain. The CDR3 covers 13 residues. The germline V gene has CDR1 SGHTA and CDR2 FQGTGA. V lost 5 bases, J lost 2 bases, and 7 bases lay in between. The DNA for the CDR3 is TGTGCCAGCAGCCCTGGGCGCAATCAGCCCCAGCATTTT. It specifies CASSPGRNQPQHF.

CDR3 DNA: TGTGCCAGCAGCCGGCAGGGCTCCCCACTATACAATGAGCAGTTCTTC. Translating it yields CASSRQGSPLYNEQFF. The rearrangement uses TRBV7-9 and TRBJ2-1; tentatively, D is TRBD1 (5 bases). This CDR3 has 16 residues. Germline V gene lookup returns CDR1 SEHNR and CDR2 FQNEAQ (reference sequence). V was trimmed by 5 bases and J by 4 bases, leaving 18 bases between them.

This clone was seen only a few times. The chain links TRBV28 to TRBJ2-7; D gene uncertain. The CDR3 totals 13 residues. V lost 5 bases, J lost 6 bases, and 14 bases lay in between. The germline V gene encodes CDR1 MDHEN and CDR2 SYDVKM. The DNA of the CDR3 is TGTGCCAGCAGTCTCCGACTCTCTCCCGAGCAGTACTTC. It translates to CASSLRLSPEQYF. Full variable domain (missing parts from reference TRBV28 and TRBJ2-7): DVKVTQSSRYLVKRTGEKVFLECVQDMDHENMFWYRQDPGLGLRLIYFSYDVKMKEKGDIPEGYSVSREKKERFSLILESASTNQTSMYLCASSLRLSPEQYFGPGTRLTVT.

J is TRBJ1-5 and V is TRBV7-8; D not resolved. This CDR3 comprises 16 residues. The V gene lost 2 bases and the J gene lost 2 bases, with 13 bases spanning the gap. Germline assignment: CDR1 SGHVS and CDR2 FQNEAQ. CDR3 nucleotides: TGTGCCAGCAGCTTACAGGCACCCCTCGGCAATCAGCCCCAGCATTTT. It translates to CASSLQAPLGNQPQHF.

This clone appeared once. The chain uses TRBV15 and TRBJ1-4; D perhaps matches TRBD1 (6 bases). Germline V lookup: CDR1 LNHNV, CDR2 YYDKDF (reference sequence). V lost 0 bases and J lost 5, with 10 bases in between. The CDR3 is made up of 15 amino acids. The CDR3 is CATSREGGPNEKLFF. Here the CDR3 DNA reads TGTGCCACCAGCAGAGAAGGGGGACCCAATGAAAAACTGTTTTTT.

This chain uses TRBV9 with TRBJ2-2, with D perhaps matching TRBD2 (6 bases). Per germline, CDR1 SGDLS and CDR2 YYNGEE. This CDR3 comprises 15 residues. Between the trimmed V and J ends, which lost 4 bases and 6 bases, there was a span of 16 bases. DNA for the CDR3: TGTGCCAGCAGCCCTCGCCGGGGGAGCTCCGGGGAGCTGTTTTTT. The encoded protein is CASSPRRGSSGELFF.

The chain joins TRBV2 to TRBJ1-1; D may be TRBD1 (5 bases). V gave up 2 bases and J gave up 1 base, with 8 bases separating them. The germline CDR1 and CDR2 sequences are SNHLY and FYNNEI. The CDR3 spans 14 residues. The CDR3: CASSEPQGNTEAFF. In DNA form, the CDR3 reads TGTGCCAGCAGTGAACCGCAGGGGAACACTGAAGCTTTCTTT.

V gene TRBV6-1 combines with J gene TRBJ2-1, with 11 positions matching TRBD2. The CDR3 consists of 16 residues. With V trimmed by 2 bases and J by 10 bases, 10 bases remained unmatched. Germline CDR1 and CDR2: MNHNS and SASEGT. For the CDR3, the DNA is TGTGCCAGCAGTGAATATCGGCTAGCGGGAGGCAAAGAGCAGTTCTTC. Protein product: CASSEYRLAGGKEQFF.

The rearrangement links TRBV6-4 to TRBJ2-6; D gene unclear. The germline CDR1 and CDR2 sequences are MRHNA and SNTAGT. This CDR3 spans 14 amino acids. Deletions cut 4 bases from V and 0 bases from J, with 4 bases between. DNA of the CDR3: TGTGCCAGCAGTGTGAGCTCTGGGGCCAACGTCCTGACTTTC. Residues: CASSVSSGANVLTF.

The table lists this clone with a count of one. The rearrangement joins TRBV30 to TRBJ1-2; D is undetermined. The CDR3 has 10 amino acids. V was shortened by 5 bases and J by 5 bases, with 6 bases between the two germline ends. Germline assignment: CDR1 GTSNPN and CDR2 SVGIG (reference sequence). This chain's CDR3 is CAWGYYGYTF. The CDR3 nucleotides read TGTGCCTGGGGTTATTATGGCTACACCTTC.

This rearrangement joins TRBV7-2 to TRBJ2-1, with 11 bases that match TRBD2. The V gene's germline CDR1 is SGHTA and CDR2 FQGNSA. The J segment lost 6 bases and the V segment lost 3 bases, leaving 4 bases of the junction unmatched. There are 15 residues in the CDR3. This chain's CDR3 is CASSFSGRAGNEQFF. The CDR3, as DNA: TGTGCCAGCAGCTTTAGCGGGAGGGCAGGCAATGAGCAGTTCTTC.

The rearrangement uses TRBV28 and TRBJ1-4; D not resolved. Trimming took 3 bases from V and 0 from J, leaving 8 bases between them. Germline CDR1 and CDR2: MDHEN and SYDVKM. The CDR3 has 15 residues. CDR3 sequence (DNA): TGTGCCAGCAGTTTTGCCGGGACAACTAATGAAAAACTGTTTTTT. Protein sequence: CASSFAGTTNEKLFF.

This clone has at least ten counts. The chain uses TRBV19 and TRBJ1-5, with a tentative D call TRBD1 (6 bases). The V end lost 3 bases, the J end lost 4 bases, and 16 bases lay between the germline ends. The CDR3 has 16 amino acids. Germline values: CDR1 LNHDA, CDR2 SQIVND (reference sequence). Here the CDR3 reads CASSIGGRTANQPQHF. The CDR3 DNA follows: TGTGCCAGTAGTATCGGAGGTCGGACAGCGAATCAGCCCCAGCATTTT.

V usage is TRBV4-1 and J usage is TRBJ2-3; weak D call: TRBD2 (5 bases). The germline V gene encodes CDR1 MGHRA and CDR2 YSYEKL. The CDR3 covers 14 residues. V lost 5 bases, J lost 6 bases, and 15 bases lay in between. The DNA of the CDR3 is TGCGCCAGCAGCTCCCAGCGAGGGTGGGATACGCAGTATTTT. Translated: CASSSQRGWDTQYF.

The V and J genes are TRBV7-6 and TRBJ2-2, with 8 bases identical to TRBD1. Per the germline V gene, CDR1 is SGHVS and CDR2 is FNYEAQ. The J segment lost 6 bases and the V segment lost 1 base, leaving 4 bases of the junction unmatched. The CDR3 is 15 amino acids. CDR3 region: CASSLGVQGAGELFF. CDR3 nucleotide sequence: TGTGCCAGCAGCTTAGGTGTACAGGGGGCCGGGGAGCTGTTTTTT.

The chain has TRBV10-3 and TRBJ2-5; possibly TRBD1 for D (6 bases). CDR1 is ENHRY and CDR2 is SYGVKD in the germline V gene. The CDR3 contains 13 residues. V was shortened by 7 bases and J by 0 bases, with 9 bases between the two germline ends. CDR3 region: CAINRAYQETQYF. CDR3 nucleotide sequence: TGTGCCATCAACAGGGCCTACCAAGAGACCCAGTACTTC.

This chain uses TRBV21-1 with TRBJ1-1; the listed D gene, TRBD1, was not tested against the DNA. TRBV21-1 is given as a pseudogene. This CDR3 is 15 amino acids long. The CDR3 DNA reads TGTGCCAGCAGCACAAGACAGGTGGGGAACACTGAAGCTTTCTTT. Protein: CASSTRQVGNTEAFF.

The chain links TRBV7-2 to TRBJ1-4, with D uncertain. CDR1 is SGHTA, CDR2 FQGNSA, per germline. The V and J ends lost 5 bases and 2 bases respectively, with 18 bases between them. This CDR3 spans 17 amino acids. The CDR3 here is CASSVGAGFWTNEKLFF. CDR3 bases: TGTGCCAGCAGCGTCGGAGCGGGTTTCTGGACTAATGAAAAACTGTTTTTT.

This chain connects TRBV13 to TRBJ2-1, with D perhaps TRBD2 (5 bases). Germline loops: CDR1 PRHDT, CDR2 FYEKMQ (reference sequence). This CDR3 contains 15 residues. The germline V and J ends were trimmed by 3 bases and 4 bases, with 13 bases remaining between them. The CDR3 coding sequence is TGTGCCAGCAGCTTTTTGTTGGGAGAGTACAATGAGCAGTTCTTC. It yields the protein CASSFLLGEYNEQFF.

The V gene is TRBV24-1, the J gene TRBJ2-5; 9 bases are a match to TRBD2. This CDR3 is built from 16 residues. J lost 4 bases, V lost 2 bases, and 7 bases had no gene match. The V gene's germline CDR1 is KGHDR and CDR2 SFDVKD. CDR3 nucleotides: TGTGCCACCAGTGATTCTTACGCGGGAGGGCGAGAGACCCAGTACTTC. Its translation: CATSDSYAGGRETQYF.

The chain carries TRBV2 and TRBJ2-1, with 8 bases matching TRBD1. This CDR3 has 16 residues. The junction had 9 bases not matched to a gene; V was cut back by 4 bases and J by 4 bases. Per germline, CDR1 SNHLY and CDR2 FYNNEI. The DNA of the CDR3 is TGTGCCAGCAGTGTTCTCGGGACAGGACTTTACAATGAGCAGTTCTTC. As protein: CASSVLGTGLYNEQFF.